This T cell receptor (beta chain) was recorded in a study of tumor-infiltrating lymphocytes in localized non-small cell lung cancer. The data were produced by immunoSEQ multiplex PCR, yet TCRdb's version contains in-frame clones alone and is incomplete. The sample carries 25,000 to 30,000 clones, 75% to 90% recorded once. The V gene lost 7 bases and the J gene lost 3 bases, with 12 bases spanning the gap. The CDR3 has 13 amino acids. The germline CDR1 and CDR2 sequences are ENHRY and SYGVKD. Sequenced material: lung tumor tissue. The chain combines TRBV10-3 with TRBJ1-2; weak D call: TRBD1 (5 bases). The receptor was derived from a human donor with non-small cell lung cancer. This CDR3 is CAIKGLGDYGYTF. The CDR3 nucleotides read TGTGCCATCAAGGGACTCGGGGACTATGGCTACACCTTC.